This T cell receptor (beta chain) was profiled in a study of neurological immune-mediated disorders. About the study: Secondary progressive cases numbered 3 among the approximately 34 multiple sclerosis patients, while the other 31 were relapsing-remitting. Study-level findings and limits: None of the CDR3 amino acid sequences of expanded clones were shared across subjects, and this suggested private repertoires in all groups. Multiple sclerosis patients had less TCR clonal expansion than even healthy controls, unlike HTLV-1-associated myelopathy.

Per germline, CDR1 SGDLS and CDR2 YYNGEE. The CDR3 is 14 amino acids. J gave up 4 bases and V 5 bases, and 8 bases lay outside the gene matches. This clonotype was picked up many times. The antigen is not known. Libraries used 2 million unsorted PBMCs kept frozen in RNAlater. Each CDR3 protein is one row after TCRdb ran MiXCR on the 5' RACE reads. The sample records tens of thousands of distinct CDR3 sequences, roughly 3.2% being singletons. The sample comprised PBMCs. The chain employs TRBV9 and TRBJ1-2, with 7 bases identical to TRBD1. This TCR was sampled from a man aged 35 to 55 with multiple sclerosis. The DNA for the CDR3 is TGTGCCAGCAGTGAATCCGGGACAGTCTATGGCTACACCTTC. As protein: CASSESGTVYGYTF.